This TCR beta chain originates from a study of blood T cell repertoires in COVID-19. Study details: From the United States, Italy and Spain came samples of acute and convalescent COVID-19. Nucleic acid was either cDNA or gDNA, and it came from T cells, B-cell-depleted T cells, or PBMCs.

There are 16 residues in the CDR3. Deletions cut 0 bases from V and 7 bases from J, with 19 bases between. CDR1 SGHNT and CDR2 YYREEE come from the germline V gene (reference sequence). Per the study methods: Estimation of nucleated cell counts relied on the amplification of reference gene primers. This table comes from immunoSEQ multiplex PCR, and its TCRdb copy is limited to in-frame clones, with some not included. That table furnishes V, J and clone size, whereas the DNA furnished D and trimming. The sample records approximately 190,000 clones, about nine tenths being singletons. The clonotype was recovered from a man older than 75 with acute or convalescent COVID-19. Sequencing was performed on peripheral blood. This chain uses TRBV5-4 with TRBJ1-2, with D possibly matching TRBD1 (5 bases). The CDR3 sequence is CASSLGSGLVASGYTF. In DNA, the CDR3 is TGTGCCAGCAGCTTGGGTTCAGGGCTGGTTGCGAGTGGCTACACCTTC.